The clone carrying this T cell receptor beta chain was counted a single time. The data were obtained in a study of control samples from healthy donors and cancer patients. The table came from immunoSEQ multiplex PCR; TCRdb's copy has only in-frame clones and leaves some out. The sample includes some 130,000 clones, roughly 90% of them seen just once. The sequencing sample was made of blood. The sequence derives from a man aged 35 to 55 in good health.

The CDR3 sequence: CASSWRTGGNEQFF. The CDR3 coding sequence is TGCGCCAGCAGCTGGAGGACAGGGGGGAATGAGCAGTTCTTC. The chain is built from TRBV5-1 and TRBJ2-1, with TRBD1 identical over 10 bases. The CDR3 is 14 amino acids. In germline, CDR1 is SGHRS, CDR2 YFSETQ. J was trimmed by 7 bases and V by 3 bases; bases with no gene match: 4.